Each of the 32 T cell receptor beta chains below was sequenced from the same sample in a study of blood T cells in healthy people across ages (dated by TCRdb to the mid-2010s). Library construction relied on 5' RACE. Sequencing took place on an Illumina HiSeq 2500. A second PCR of about 6 to 12 cycles was run with a J-beta primer mix and a sample-barcoded 5' primer. TCRdb reran the public reads through fastp at Q25 and MiXCR, keeping productive beta chains. All rows with the same CDR3 protein become a single entry with the most common DNA and genes. This sample comprises 750,000 to 950,000 distinct CDR3 sequences, around a quarter of them detected only once. The leading ten clones occupy 2.5% to 3.5% of the sample. The same sample was also used in a study of T cells of mothers and their children.

Sequencing was done on a sample of blood. The source is a boy between 5 and 17 years old in good health.

This chain connects TRBV2 to TRBJ1-5; weak D call: TRBD1 (5 bases). With 6 bases removed from V and 1 base from J, the gap between germline ends came to 10 bases. This CDR3 spans 14 amino acids. The V gene's germline CDR1 is SNHLY and CDR2 FYNNEI. The CDR3 DNA reads as TGTGCCAGCAGCCCGGGACGCAGCAATCAGCCCCAGCATTTT. Its protein is CASSPGRSNQPQHF.

The V call is TRBV14, the J call TRBJ2-1, with 12 bases aligning to TRBD2. Trimming removed 1 base from V and 0 bases from J; junction bases left unmatched: 4. The CDR3 spans 18 residues. Germline assignment: CDR1 SGHDN and CDR2 FVKESK. In DNA, the CDR3 is TGTGCCAGCAGCCAAGGACTAGCGGGAGATACCTCCTACAATGAGCAGTTCTTC. It yields the protein CASSQGLAGDTSYNEQFF.

The table lists this clonotype with a few counts. The chain has TRBV10-3 and TRBJ1-2; 8 nucleotides match TRBD1. Germline V CDR1 and CDR2: ENHRY, SYGVKD. CDR3 length: 14 amino acids. V dropped 6 bases and J dropped 2; count of bases not matched to a gene: 5. The CDR3 is CAIRARQGNYGYTF. In nucleotides, the CDR3 is TGTGCCATCAGGGCCAGACAGGGGAACTATGGCTACACCTTC.

This chain connects TRBV7-2 to TRBJ2-5; 12 bases are shared with TRBD2. Trimming took 4 bases from V and 7 from J; bases not matched to a gene: 1. Germline assignment: CDR1 SGHTA and CDR2 FQGNSA. The CDR3 is 13 residues long. The CDR3 reads CASSSTSGGTQYF. In DNA, the CDR3 is TGTGCCAGCAGCTCGACTAGCGGGGGGACCCAGTACTTC.

The V and J genes are TRBV7-9 and TRBJ2-3, with D possibly matching TRBD2 (5 bases). Trimming left V 2 bases short and J 4 bases short, with 10 bases between. The CDR3 sequence is 14 residues long. Germline values: CDR1 SEHNR, CDR2 FQNEAQ (reference sequence). The CDR3 reads CASSLSGSADTQYF. In DNA, the CDR3 is TGTGCCAGCAGCTTATCGGGATCCGCAGATACGCAGTATTTT.

The chain carries TRBV29-1 and TRBJ2-5; D might be TRBD1 (6 bases). The CDR3 covers 12 residues. The ends were cut back, 3 bases at V and 5 bases at J, with 10 bases in the middle. Germline V gene sequence: CDR1 SQVTM, CDR2 ANQGSEA. The CDR3, as DNA: TGCAGCGTTGAGAAGAGGGGGGAGACCCAGTACTTC. Translating gives CSVEKRGETQYF. The entire variable domain, with the rest obtained from reference TRBV29-1 and TRBJ2-5, is as follows: SAVISQKPSRDICQRGTSLTIQCQVDSQVTMMFWYRQQPGQSLTLIATANQGSEATYESGFVIDKFPISRPNLTFSTLTVSNMSPEDSSIYLCSVEKRGETQYFGPGTRLLVL.

The rearrangement uses TRBV18 and TRBJ2-1, with D perhaps matching TRBD2 (7 bases). Per the germline V gene, CDR1 is KGHSH and CDR2 is LQKENI. This CDR3 comprises 14 residues. Trimming took 9 bases from V and 8 from J, leaving 20 bases between them. The CDR3 spells CASGRGAPLDEQFF. As DNA, the CDR3 is TGTGCCAGTGGGAGGGGGGCTCCCCTCGATGAGCAGTTCTTC. The variable domain in full, completed from reference TRBV18 and TRBJ2-1, reads NAGVMQNPRHLVRRRGQEARLRCSPMKGHSHVYWYRQLPEEGLKFMVYLQKENIIDESGMPKERFSAEFPKEGPSILRIQQVVRGDSAAYFCASGRGAPLDEQFFGPGTRLTVL.

This clonotype was picked up a small number of times. Mismatch with germline at one junction end may stem from a read error. The gene calls are TRBV7-9 and TRBJ1-2; D call uncertain. Germline V lookup: CDR1 SEHNR, CDR2 FQNEAQ (reference sequence). This CDR3 is built from 12 residues. The CDR3 nucleotides read TGTGTCAGCTTGGAGTCGGGATGGGGCTACACCTTC. Its protein product is CVSLESGWGYTF. Full variable domain (outside the CDR3, taken from reference TRBV7-9 and TRBJ1-2): DTGVSQNPRHKITKRGQNVTFRCDPISEHNRLYWYRQTLGQGPEFLTYFQNEAQLEKSRLLSDRFSAERPKGSFSTLEIQRTEQGDSAMYLCVSLESGWGYTFGSGTRLTVV.

This clonotype was detected a few times. The chain combines TRBV7-9 with TRBJ1-4; TRBD1 might be the D (6 bases). Germline V gene lookup returns CDR1 SEHNR and CDR2 FQNEAQ (reference sequence). Trimming removed 5 bases from V and 7 bases from J, with 23 bases in between. This CDR3 spans 17 amino acids. The CDR3 loop reads CASSPILTGTRSEKLFF. Here the CDR3 DNA reads TGTGCCAGCAGCCCAATCCTCACAGGGACGCGTAGTGAAAAACTGTTTTTT.

This clonotype was seen a handful of times. This chain uses TRBV15 with TRBJ2-4; D is perhaps TRBD1 or TRBD2 (5 bases each). Looked up from germline, CDR1 is LNHNV and CDR2 is YYDKDF (reference sequence). V was clipped by 4 bases and J by 7 bases, with 14 bases between them. The CDR3 is 14 residues long. For the CDR3, the DNA is TGTGCCACCAGCACAAGGGACGGCCGGAACATTCAGTACTTC. Protein: CATSTRDGRNIQYF.

The chain carries TRBV7-3 and TRBJ2-1, with TRBD2 as a possible D gene (5 bases). This CDR3 has 15 residues. V was trimmed by 2 bases and J by 3 bases, leaving 11 bases between them. Germline V CDR1 and CDR2: SGHTA, FQGTGA. Here the CDR3 DNA reads TGTGCCAGCAGCTTAGGCGGGTCTTACTACAATGAGCAGTTCTTC. Residues: CASSLGGSYYNEQFF.

This rearrangement joins TRBV11-2 to TRBJ2-1, with D perhaps TRBD1 (6 bases). The CDR3 totals 14 residues. The germline V gene has CDR1 SGHAT and CDR2 FQNNGV. V was trimmed by 8 bases and J by 8 bases, leaving 19 bases between them. CDR3 sequence reads: CASGLQGPQDEQFF. CDR3 bases: TGTGCCAGCGGTTTACAGGGTCCTCAGGATGAGCAGTTCTTC. Filled out from reference TRBV11-2 and TRBJ2-1, the complete variable domain reads EAGVAQSPRYKIIEKRQSVAFWCNPISGHATLYWYQQILGQGPKLLIQFQNNGVVDDSQLPKDRFSAERLKGVDSTLKIQPAKLEDSAVYLCASGLQGPQDEQFFGPGTRLTVL.

As to this clonotype: At one end, the junction sequence differs from germline, possibly due to a read error. The CDR3 bases are TGTGCCACGGGGACTAGCGGGGACACAGATACGCGGTATTTT. It yields the protein CATGTSGDTDTRYF. This chain uses TRBV24-1 with TRBJ2-3; 13 bases are a match to TRBD2. The CDR3 consists of 14 residues. The germline gives CDR1 KGHDR, CDR2 SFDVKD.

The chain has TRBV5-1 and TRBJ2-1; D remains unclear. The germline CDR1 and CDR2 sequences are SGHRS and YFSETQ. This CDR3 contains 12 residues. Deletions cut 2 bases from V and 5 bases from J, with 5 bases between. The CDR3 region has the DNA TGCGCCAGCAGCTTTAGTCACAATGAGCAGTTCTTC. Protein sequence: CASSFSHNEQFF. The variable domain in full, completed from reference TRBV5-1 and TRBJ2-1, reads KAGVTQTPRYLIKTRGQQVTLSCSPISGHRSVSWYQQTPGQGLQFLFEYFSETQRNKGNFPGRFSGRQFSNSRSEMNVSTLELGDSALYLCASSFSHNEQFFGPGTRLTVL.

This chain uses TRBV2 with TRBJ2-5; perhaps TRBD2 as D (6 bases). Trimming removed 1 base from V and 6 bases from J, with 12 bases in between. The CDR3 runs 14 residues. Germline CDR1 is SNHLY and CDR2 is FYNNEI. CDR3 sequence: CASSEVASDQTQYF. The CDR3 bases are TGTGCCAGCAGTGAAGTCGCTAGCGACCAGACCCAGTACTTC.

V usage is TRBV20-1 and J usage is TRBJ1-5, with a weak D call TRBD1 (6 bases). The CDR3 runs to 13 residues. Germline loops: CDR1 DFQATT, CDR2 SNEGSKA (reference sequence). The V and J ends lost 5 bases and 4 bases respectively, with 12 bases between them. The CDR3 bases are TGCAGTGCTTGGGACACAGCAAATCAGCCCCAGCATTTT. Residues: CSAWDTANQPQHF.

The sample holds a few counts of this clonotype. The gene calls are TRBV9 and TRBJ2-7, with no clear D. The CDR3 length is 15 residues. Germline CDR1 is SGDLS and CDR2 is YYNGEE. The ends were cut back, 0 bases at V and 0 bases at J, with 10 bases in the middle. CDR3 sequence (DNA): TGTGCCAGCAGCGTAGAGGCAGGAACCTCCTACGAGCAGTACTTC. Residues: CASSVEAGTSYEQYF.

This CDR3 is CASSRRADGFLMNTEAFF. CDR3 DNA: TGTGCCAGCTCACGGAGGGCAGATGGATTCCTAATGAACACTGAAGCTTTCTTT. V gene TRBV18 combines with J gene TRBJ1-1; D is unresolved. V was shortened by 4 bases and J by 0 bases, with 21 bases between the two germline ends. Germline CDR1 KGHSH, CDR2 LQKENI. The CDR3 has 18 amino acids.

On this clonotype: One end of the junction varies from germline; a read error may be responsible. The rearrangement joins TRBV6-5 to TRBJ1-6; 9 bases map to TRBD1. The CDR3 contains 18 residues. In germline, CDR1 is MNHEY, CDR2 SVGAGI. This CDR3 reads CASSYLPGTGNYDSPLHF. CDR3 coding DNA: TGTGCCAGCAGTTACTTACCTGGGACAGGGAACTATGATTCACCCCTCCACTTT.

This chain uses TRBV29-1 with TRBJ1-2; 7 positions match TRBD1. This CDR3 has 15 amino acids. J lost 4 bases, V lost 4 bases, and 12 bases had no gene match. Germline V CDR1 and CDR2: SQVTM, ANQGSEA. Here the CDR3 reads CSVVPPTGDPYGYTF. For the CDR3, the DNA is TGCAGCGTTGTCCCCCCCACAGGGGATCCCTATGGCTACACCTTC.

This clonotype was detected only a few times. V is TRBV15 and J is TRBJ2-2, with D uncertain. This CDR3 comprises 14 residues. The germline V gene has CDR1 LNHNV and CDR2 YYDKDF (reference sequence). Trimming removed 0 bases at V and 7 bases at J, with 9 bases between. CDR3 sequence (DNA): TGTGCCACCAGCAGAGATGGCCCGGGCGGGGAGCTGTTTTTT. The encoded protein is CATSRDGPGGELFF.

This clonotype was counted only a few times. V usage is TRBV10-3 and J usage is TRBJ2-7; 7 positions match TRBD1. Germline-derived CDR1 and CDR2 are ENHRY and SYGVKD. CDR3 length: 14 residues. V trimming: 2 bases; J trimming: 5 bases; junction bases outside the gene matches: 6. The CDR3 nucleotides read TGTGCCATCAGTGAGACAGGGGAATTGAACGAGCAGTACTTC. Translation gives CAISETGELNEQYF.

V is TRBV28 and J is TRBJ2-7; weak D call: TRBD1 (6 bases). Germline-derived CDR1 and CDR2 are MDHEN and SYDVKM. The CDR3 totals 13 residues. V was clipped by 2 bases and J by 6 bases, with 11 bases between them. The CDR3 spells CASSLGTSGEQYF. CDR3 nucleotide sequence: TGTGCCAGCAGTTTAGGGACATCGGGCGAGCAGTACTTC.

This clonotype was observed a few times. The gene calls are TRBV29-1 and TRBJ2-5; D ambiguous. Germline CDR1 is SQVTM and CDR2 is ANQGSEA. V shed 0 bases and J shed 4 bases, with 15 bases lying between them. The CDR3 runs 15 residues. The CDR3 loop is CSVEDLGERPETQYF. DNA of the CDR3: TGCAGCGTTGAAGATCTCGGTGAGCGCCCAGAGACCCAGTACTTC.

This chain links TRBV12-3 or TRBV12-4 with TRBJ1-2; tentative D call: TRBD1 (5 bases). The CDR3 sequence is 15 residues long. Trimming cost V 6 bases and J 0 bases, with 14 bases left between them. The CDR3: CASSPDSASNYGYTF. CDR3 nucleotides: TGTGCCAGCAGCCCCGACAGTGCATCTAACTATGGCTACACCTTC.

This clonotype turned up a few times. V and J are TRBV5-5 and TRBJ1-1, with 9 nucleotides matching TRBD1. The CDR3 length is 14 residues. J was trimmed by 7 bases and V by 4 bases; bases with no gene match: 8. CDR1 is SGHKS and CDR2 is YYEKEE in the germline V gene (reference sequence). DNA for the CDR3: TGTGCCAGCAGCGTTTCACAGGGGGCCGGTGAAGCTTTCTTT. Its translation: CASSVSQGAGEAFF.

V usage is TRBV29-1 and J usage is TRBJ2-3; 9 nucleotides line up with TRBD2. The V segment lost 5 bases and the J segment 1 base; nucleotides outside the gene matches: 4. The germline V gene has CDR1 SQVTM and CDR2 ANQGSEA. The CDR3 covers 14 residues. CDR3 sequence: CSVRLAAGTDTQYF. Written as DNA, the CDR3 is TGCAGCGTTCGACTAGCGGCTGGCACAGATACGCAGTATTTT.

The chain combines TRBV14 with TRBJ1-3; D unresolved. This CDR3 has 15 residues. The germline V gene has CDR1 SGHDN and CDR2 FVKESK. V lost 4 bases and J 7 bases, leaving 17 bases between the germline ends. The CDR3 bases are TGTGCCAGCAGCCTTTACGGGTCCTCGTGGAACACCATATATTTT. Protein product: CASSLYGSSWNTIYF.

The chain is built from TRBV4-1 and TRBJ1-4; D is perhaps TRBD1 (6 bases). CDR1 is MGHRA and CDR2 is YSYEKL in the germline V gene. The germline V and J ends were trimmed by 0 bases and 0 bases, with 14 bases remaining between them. The CDR3 runs to 18 residues. CDR3 sequence (DNA): TGCGCCAGCAGCCAAGAGGGCAGGGGCTTTGCAACTAATGAAAAACTGTTTTTT. This translates into CASSQEGRGFATNEKLFF.

This clonotype turned up a few times. The chain is built from TRBV7-8 and TRBJ2-5; perhaps TRBD1 as D (6 bases). This CDR3 contains 15 residues. The V gene lost 3 bases and the J gene lost 5 bases, with 16 bases spanning the gap. CDR1 is SGHVS, CDR2 FQNEAQ, per germline. CDR3 amino acids: CASSFFQGPSETQYF. The CDR3 DNA reads as TGTGCCAGCAGCTTTTTCCAGGGGCCCTCGGAGACCCAGTACTTC.

This chain connects TRBV15 to TRBJ2-5; 11 nucleotides agree with TRBD1. The assigned J gene may be wrong: the sequence end matches TRBJ2-7 better. The length of the CDR3 is 15 residues. Germline V gives CDR1 LNHNV, CDR2 YYDKDF (reference sequence). CDR3 in amino acids: CATSPRTGGYYEQYF. In DNA form, the CDR3 reads TGTGCCACCAGCCCTAGGACAGGGGGCTATTACGAGCAGTACTTC.

The genes are TRBV6-5 and TRBJ1-2; no clear D gene. CDR3 size: 11 residues. Germline CDR1 and CDR2: MNHEY and SVGAGI. V was trimmed by 5 bases and J by 5 bases, leaving 6 bases between them. For the CDR3, the DNA is TGTGCCAGCAGTGATCGTTATGGCTACACCTTC. It encodes CASSDRYGYTF.